This TCR beta chain was identified during a study of shared clonotypes between healthy human individuals. Study-level findings and limits: A small donor pool kept down the genetic and exposure-history diversity that was represented. Relative to their counterparts shared across all four donors, non-shared clonotypes exhibited diminished generation probabilities.

Sequencing was performed with immunoSEQ multiplex PCR; in TCRdb, only in-frame clones are kept and a portion is missing. The sample records about 1,900,000 clones, about 95% being singletons. Worth noting for this clone: Its specificity is not known.

Germline CDR1 and CDR2: MDHEN and SYDVKM. The CDR3 is made up of 14 amino acids. The V gene end was trimmed by 6 bases and the J gene end by 2 bases; junction bases not matched to a gene: 5. As defined, naive CD8 cells were CD45RO-negative and positively selected for CCR7, with terminally differentiated effector memory CD45RA+ cells excluded. V gene TRBV28 combines with J gene TRBJ2-7; 9 bases map to TRBD1. The sequence derives from a man younger than 35 in good health. Material: naive CD8+ T cells sorted from blood. CDR3 DNA sequence: TGTGCCAGCAGCCGGACAGGGGAGGCCTACGAGCAGTACTTC. It specifies CASSRTGEAYEQYF.